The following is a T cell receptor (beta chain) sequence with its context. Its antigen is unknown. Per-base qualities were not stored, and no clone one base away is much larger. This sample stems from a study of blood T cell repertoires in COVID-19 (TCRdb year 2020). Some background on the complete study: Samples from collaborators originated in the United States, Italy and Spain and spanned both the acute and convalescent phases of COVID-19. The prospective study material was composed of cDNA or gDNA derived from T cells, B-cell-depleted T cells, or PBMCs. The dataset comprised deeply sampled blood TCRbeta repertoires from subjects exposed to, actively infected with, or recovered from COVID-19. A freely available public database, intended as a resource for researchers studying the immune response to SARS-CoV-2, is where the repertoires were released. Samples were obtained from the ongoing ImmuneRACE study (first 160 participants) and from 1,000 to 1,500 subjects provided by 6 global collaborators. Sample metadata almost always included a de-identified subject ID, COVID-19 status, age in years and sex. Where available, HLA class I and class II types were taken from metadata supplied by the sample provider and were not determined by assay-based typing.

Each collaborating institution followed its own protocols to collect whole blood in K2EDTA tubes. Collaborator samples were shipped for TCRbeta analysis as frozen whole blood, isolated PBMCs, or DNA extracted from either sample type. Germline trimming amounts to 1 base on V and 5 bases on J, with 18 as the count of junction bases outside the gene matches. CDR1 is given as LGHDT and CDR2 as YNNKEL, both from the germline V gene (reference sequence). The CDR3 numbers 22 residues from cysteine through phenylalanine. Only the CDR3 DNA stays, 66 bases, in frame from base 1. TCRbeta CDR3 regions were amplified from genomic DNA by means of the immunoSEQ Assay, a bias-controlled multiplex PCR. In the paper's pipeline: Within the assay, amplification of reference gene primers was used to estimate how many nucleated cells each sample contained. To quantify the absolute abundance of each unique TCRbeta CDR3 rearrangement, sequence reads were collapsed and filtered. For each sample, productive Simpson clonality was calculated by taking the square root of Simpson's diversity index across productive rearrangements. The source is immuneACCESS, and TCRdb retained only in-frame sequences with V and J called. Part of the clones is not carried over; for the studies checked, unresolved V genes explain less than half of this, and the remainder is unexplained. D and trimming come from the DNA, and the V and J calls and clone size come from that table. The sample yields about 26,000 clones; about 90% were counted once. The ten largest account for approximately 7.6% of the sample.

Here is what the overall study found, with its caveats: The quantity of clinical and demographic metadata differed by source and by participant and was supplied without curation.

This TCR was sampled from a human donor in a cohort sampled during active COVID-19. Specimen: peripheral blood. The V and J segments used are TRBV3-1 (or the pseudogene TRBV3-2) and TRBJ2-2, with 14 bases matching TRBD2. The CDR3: CASSQARLQERLAGGGTGELFF. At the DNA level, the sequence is TGTGCCAGCAGCCAAGCAAGGCTTCAGGAGCGACTAGCGGGAGGGGGTACCGGGGAGCTGTTTTTT.